This T cell receptor (beta chain) comes out of a study of cytomegalovirus exposure and HLA in healthy donors. These donors were members of the roughly 120-subject validation cohort, a group separate from the roughly 700-subject first cohort. Only in-frame clones appear in the TCRdb table, and some are missing; sequencing was by immunoSEQ multiplex PCR. The data contain roughly 63,000 clones, more than 70% of them singletons. The CDR3 length is 13 residues. Trimming removed 5 bases at V and 6 bases at J, with 13 bases between. CDR1 SEHNR and CDR2 FQNEAQ come from the germline V gene (reference sequence). This clone was observed once. As yet, its antigen is unknown. Study-level findings and limits: One later analysis, an examination of the 100 to 150 validation repertoires, found that first-cohort TCR clusters tended to co-occur in them. Cytomegalovirus-associated status was assigned to more than 150 TCR beta chains. The CMV antigen specificity of a few CMV-associated chains was confirmed through in vitro analysis.

Source material: PBMCs. This rearrangement joins TRBV7-9 to TRBJ1-1, with TRBD1 as a possible D gene (6 bases). The sequence derives from a woman between 18 and 29 years old in good health and CMV-seronegative. CDR3 DNA: TGTGCCAGCAGCCACGGGGAGGGGGCTGAAGCTTTCTTT. Residues: CASSHGEGAEAFF.